This T cell receptor (beta chain) was captured in a study of cytomegalovirus exposure and HLA in healthy donors. Study-level points and caveats: Analyses of presence/absence relied on an assumption of roughly uniform sequencing depth across donors. Immune exposure information comprised only CMV serostatus. Association of a missense DCLRE1C variant with TCR beta V- and J-gene trimming was reported in a later analysis.

Deletions cut 5 bases from V and 2 bases from J, with 17 bases between. The CDR3 length is 16 residues. Germline assignment: CDR1 SGHRS and CDR2 YFSETQ. Researchers ran the PCR with 60 Vbeta and 13 Jbeta primers. The repertoire was sequenced with immunoSEQ multiplex PCR; TCRdb's copy has only in-frame clones and lacks some. The sample contains about 160,000 clones, 65% to 85% of which appear only once. Points on this clone: Antigen specificity is unknown.

Although they were nominally healthy when sampled, donors likely had unrecorded immune exposures. The clonotype comes from a woman aged 25-40 years in good health and CMV-seropositive. The V call is TRBV5-1, the J call TRBJ2-4; the D gene is possibly TRBD2 (6 bases). The sample consisted of PBMCs. In DNA form, the CDR3 reads TGCGCCAGCAGACCTGGACTACTCAGTTCCAAAAACATTCAGTACTTC. This translates into CASRPGLLSSKNIQYF.